Following are 16 T cell receptor beta chains from one sample sequenced in a study of OX40 agonist ivuxolimab in advanced cancers. Here immunoSEQ multiplex PCR was the method, and the copy in TCRdb shows in-frame clones only, minus some. The data contain 57,000 or so clones, around 90% of them singletons. Sample: CD4+ or CD8+ T cells sorted from blood, taken in a trial of the OX40 agonist ivuxolimab. Receptor source: an adult with an advanced solid tumor such as melanoma, head and neck, liver or kidney cancer.

This chain links TRBV14 with TRBJ2-3; no firm D call. The CDR3 length is 14 residues. The V end lost 4 bases, the J end lost 8 bases, and 16 bases lay between the germline ends. CDR1 SGHDN and CDR2 FVKESK come from the germline V gene. The CDR3 region has the DNA TGTGCCAGCAGCCCATGGAGTAGACCAGCTACGCAGTATTTT. It translates to CASSPWSRPATQYF. The variable domain in full, completed from reference TRBV14 and TRBJ2-3, reads EAGVTQFPSHSVIEKGQTVTLRCDPISGHDNLYWYRRVMGKEIKFLLHFVKESKQDESGMPNNRFLAERTGGTYSTLKVQPAELEDSGVYFCASSPWSRPATQYFGPGTRLTVL.

The chain couples TRBV15 to TRBJ1-1; D is undetermined. V was cut by 0 bases and J by 3 bases, with 20 bases left in between. The V gene's germline CDR1 is LNHNV and CDR2 YYDKDF (reference sequence). This CDR3 is built from 18 residues. The CDR3 loop is CATSRDLPVGGLDTEAFF. The CDR3 nucleotides are TGTGCCACCAGCAGAGATTTGCCCGTCGGAGGACTTGACACTGAAGCTTTCTTT.

This clone was detected only a few times. The V and J genes are TRBV7-9 and TRBJ1-6; TRBD1 agrees at 9 bases. The CDR3 loop spans 17 amino acids. Germline V CDR1 and CDR2: SEHNR, FQNEAQ (reference sequence). V gave up 4 bases and J gave up 7 bases; unmatched junction bases: 11. For the CDR3, the DNA is TGTGCCAGCAGCTCCTCCTCTACCGGGACAGGGAATTCACCCCTCCACTTT. It encodes CASSSSSTGTGNSPLHF.

This clone was detected only a few times. The chain recombines TRBV28 with TRBJ1-1, with 7 bases fitting TRBD1. This CDR3 is built from 15 residues. Trimming removed 5 bases from V and 1 base from J; junction bases left unmatched: 7. CDR1 and CDR2 (germline): MDHEN, SYDVKM. The CDR3 loop is CASSLYGTENTEAFF. The CDR3 nucleotides are TGTGCCAGCAGTCTATACGGGACAGAGAACACTGAAGCTTTCTTT.

The V gene is TRBV11-2, the J gene TRBJ2-7, with 9 positions matching TRBD1. The CDR3 loop spans 14 amino acids. The V segment lost 1 base and the J segment 5 bases; nucleotides outside the gene matches: 3. Germline V CDR1 and CDR2: SGHAT, FQNNGV. The DNA for the CDR3 is TGTGCCAGCAGCTTAGGGGACAGGGTCGACGAGCAGTACTTC. Translation gives CASSLGDRVDEQYF.

The V and J genes are TRBV13 and TRBJ2-2; D is ambiguous. Germline CDR1 is PRHDT and CDR2 is FYEKMQ (reference sequence). The CDR3 covers 14 residues. Trimming took off 5 bases at V and 1 base at J, with 8 bases between the two ends. CDR3: CASSLARNTGELFF. The CDR3 coding sequence is TGTGCCAGCAGCCTGGCGAGGAACACCGGGGAGCTGTTTTTT.

The sample holds a few counts of this clone. The chain recombines TRBV6-1 with TRBJ1-2; 7 bases agree with TRBD1. V shed 7 bases and J 8 bases; nucleotides not matched to a gene: 16. The CDR3 runs 15 residues. Germline CDR1 MNHNS, CDR2 SASEGT. CDR3 amino acids: CASILGGAGAAGYTF. Here the CDR3 DNA reads TGTGCCAGCATCCTAGGGGGCGCCGGGGCAGCAGGCTACACCTTC.

The chain combines TRBV30 with TRBJ2-7; 7 nucleotides align to TRBD1. The germline V gene encodes CDR1 GTSNPN and CDR2 SVGIG (reference sequence). The CDR3 runs 14 residues. This chain's CDR3 is CRRRQGDESDEQYF. DNA for the CDR3: TGTAGGCGGAGGCAGGGGGACGAATCGGACGAGCAGTACTTC.

This clone was observed a few times. V is TRBV19 and J is TRBJ1-2; 9 positions agree with TRBD1. This CDR3 contains 14 residues. V was clipped by 7 bases and J by 5 bases; unmatched bases: 8. From germline, CDR1 is LNHDA and CDR2 SQIVND (reference sequence). CDR3 residues: CASNAGQGWYGYTF. CDR3 in DNA: TGTGCCAGTAACGCTGGACAGGGGTGGTATGGCTACACCTTC.

The chain uses TRBV29-1 and TRBJ1-1; D perhaps matches TRBD1 (5 bases). Germline loops: CDR1 SQVTM, CDR2 ANQGSEA. The CDR3 length is 13 residues. V dropped 2 bases and J dropped 4 bases, with 11 bases sitting between them. CDR3 bases: TGCAGCGTTGAATCGGGGCCGGGCACTGAAGCTTTCTTT. It codes for CSVESGPGTEAFF.

The chain employs TRBV11-3 and TRBJ2-5, with 7 bases lining up with TRBD1. Losses at the gene ends were 5 bases for V and 7 bases for J; bases not matched to a gene: 10. Germline-derived CDR1 and CDR2 are SGHNT and YENEEA. The CDR3 length is 14 residues. CDR3 loop: CASSPGTASGTQYF. As DNA, the CDR3 is TGTGCCAGCAGCCCCGGGACAGCCAGTGGGACCCAGTACTTC.

This rearrangement joins TRBV6-5 to TRBJ1-2; a weak D match, TRBD1 (5 bases). Looked up from germline, CDR1 is MNHEY and CDR2 is SVGAGI. This CDR3 has 14 amino acids. Trimming took off 6 bases at V and 2 bases at J, with 13 bases between the two ends. Here the CDR3 DNA reads TGTGCCAGCAGACTTACTGGGGGAAACTATGGCTACACCTTC. It translates to CASRLTGGNYGYTF.

The chain carries TRBV15 and TRBJ2-7, with D unresolved. Trimming took off 1 base at V and 3 bases at J, with 7 bases between the two ends. The V gene's germline CDR1 is LNHNV and CDR2 YYDKDF (reference sequence). The CDR3 has 13 residues. In DNA, the CDR3 is TGTGCCACCAGCAGAGGGATCGACTACGAGCAGTACTTC. Translation: CATSRGIDYEQYF.

V and J are TRBV6-4 and TRBJ2-7; the match to TRBD2 covers 12 bases. This CDR3 contains 19 residues. Germline CDR1 and CDR2: MRHNA and SNTAGT. V dropped 10 bases and J dropped 7; count of bases not matched to a gene: 26. CDR3 sequence: CANPPRAGDLAGGPWEQYF. The CDR3 nucleotides are TGTGCCAACCCCCCGAGGGCAGGGGACCTAGCGGGAGGGCCATGGGAGCAGTACTTC.

The table lists this clone with a count of one. The chain employs TRBV5-1 and TRBJ2-5, with 11 bases identical to TRBD2. Trimming removed 7 bases from V and 4 bases from J; junction bases left unmatched: 9. This CDR3 contains 15 residues. Germline loops: CDR1 SGHRS, CDR2 YFSETQ. The CDR3 is CASGLSGRAGETQYF. The CDR3 nucleotides read TGCGCCAGCGGACTTAGCGGGAGGGCCGGAGAGACCCAGTACTTC.

V and J are TRBV7-8 and TRBJ2-7; D call uncertain. Germline V gene lookup returns CDR1 SGHVS and CDR2 FQNEAQ. This CDR3 region has 14 residues. V was cut by 1 base and J by 2 bases, with 9 bases left in between. The CDR3, as DNA: TGTGCCAGCAGCTTAGGGCACTCCGCCTACGAGCAGTACTTC. Translating it yields CASSLGHSAYEQYF.